This T cell receptor (beta chain) derives from a study of T cell responses to AZD1222 COVID-19 vaccine. Study observations and caveats: Without day 14 samples, only post-peak T cell repertoires were studied.

Germline assignment: CDR1 LGHNA and CDR2 YNFKEQ. J gave up 5 bases and V 4 bases, and 5 bases lay outside the gene matches. This CDR3 comprises 14 residues. Profiled with immunoSEQ multiplex PCR; TCRdb holds only in-frame clones, not every one. This table holds 57,000 or so clones, about 70% found once. Comment on this clone: Its target is unknown.

Here the sequenced sample was peripheral blood, taken on day 0 of AZD1222 vaccination. This receptor was identified in an adult in good health. The chain is built from TRBV4-2 and TRBJ2-1; 7 bases agree with TRBD1. CDR3 amino acids: CASSLGTVNNEQFF. The CDR3 nucleotides read TGTGCCAGCAGCCTGGGGACAGTTAACAATGAGCAGTTCTTC.